This T cell receptor beta chain appears in the sequencing data of a study of T cells in Graves' hyperthyroidism and ophthalmopathy. Study-wide results and limits: From stable hyperthyroidism, ophthalmopathy was separated by a 13 V-J model. Peripheral blood also featured most of the thyroid clonotypes expanded above 0.001. Ophthalmopathy prediction by the model preceded onset by a median approximately 6.9 months.

Amplification targeted TCR beta CDR3 regions from RNA transcripts. Initially, a first-round RT-PCR of the TCR CDR3 employed the HTBI primer set. TCRdb re-called the multiplex PCR reads with MiXCR, one entry per CDR3 protein. The table shows a few hundred thousand distinct CDR3 sequences, with roughly 15% occurring only once. Hyperthyroidism had been newly diagnosed in patients aged 18 to 65, and its duration was under 2 months. This clonotype was counted at least ten times. Its cognate antigen is unknown. This CDR3 has 14 amino acids. Per the germline V gene, CDR1 is DFQATT and CDR2 is SNEGSKA (reference sequence). V was clipped by 4 bases and J by 5 bases; unmatched bases: 7.

This receptor was obtained from a woman younger than 35 with Graves' hyperthyroidism. The material sequenced was blood. The chain combines TRBV20-1 with TRBJ2-7, with TRBD2 matching over 11 bases. The CDR3 bases are TGCAGTGCTACAATAGCGGGAGGGCCTAACGAGCAGTACTTC. As protein: CSATIAGGPNEQYF.